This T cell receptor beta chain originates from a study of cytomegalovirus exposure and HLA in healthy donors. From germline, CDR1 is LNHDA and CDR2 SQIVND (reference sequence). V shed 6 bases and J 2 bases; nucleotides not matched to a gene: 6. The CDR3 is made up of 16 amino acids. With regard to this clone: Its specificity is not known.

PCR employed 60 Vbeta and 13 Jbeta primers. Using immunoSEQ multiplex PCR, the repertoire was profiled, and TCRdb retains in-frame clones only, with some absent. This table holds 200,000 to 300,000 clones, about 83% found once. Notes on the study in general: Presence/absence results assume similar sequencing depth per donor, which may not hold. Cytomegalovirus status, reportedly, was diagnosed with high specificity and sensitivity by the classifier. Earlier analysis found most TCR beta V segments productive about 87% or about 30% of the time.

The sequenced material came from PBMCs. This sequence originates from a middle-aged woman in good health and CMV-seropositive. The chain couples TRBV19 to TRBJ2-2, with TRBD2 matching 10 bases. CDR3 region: CASRPGLAANTGELFF. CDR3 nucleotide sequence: TGTGCCAGTAGGCCCGGACTAGCGGCTAACACCGGGGAGCTGTTTTTT.